This T cell receptor beta chain is drawn from a study of blood T cell repertoires in COVID-19. Study-level information: T cells, B-cell-depleted T cells, or PBMCs provided the cDNA or gDNA that served as material.

V lost 2 bases and J lost 1; bases outside the gene matches: 18. The CDR3 totals 20 residues. Germline V gene data show CDR1 as MNHEY and CDR2 as SMNVEV (reference sequence). Seattle patients were enrolled during active infection and followed longitudinally. Here immunoSEQ multiplex PCR was the method, and the copy in TCRdb shows in-frame clones only, minus some. This table holds about 340,000 clones, about 89% found once. This TCR derives from a woman in her 50s with COVID-19, enrolled during active disease. Sequenced input: peripheral blood. V is TRBV27 and J is TRBJ1-1; the match to TRBD1 covers 8 bases. The DNA for the CDR3 is TGTGCCAGCAGTTTAAGGGGTGTAGCTGAGACAGGGGTGAGGAACACTGAAGCTTTCTTT. Amino acid sequence: CASSLRGVAETGVRNTEAFF.